This TCR beta chain originates from a study of blood T cell repertoires in COVID-19 (dated by TCRdb to about 2020). Study-wide context: Collaborator samples came from the United States, Italy and Spain and covered acute and convalescent phases of COVID-19. The sample metadata nearly always contained a de-identified subject ID, COVID-19 status, age in years and sex. Where HLA class I and class II types were available, the types were taken from metadata supplied by the sample provider, not from assay-based typing. A freely available public database, intended as a resource for researchers studying the immune response to SARS-CoV-2, is where the repertoires were released. The dataset comprised deeply sampled blood TCRbeta repertoires from subjects exposed to, actively infected with, or recovered from COVID-19. Samples came from the ongoing ImmuneRACE study (first 160 participants) plus 1,254 subjects from 6 global collaborators. The material from the prospective study consisted of cDNA or gDNA derived from T cells, B-cell-depleted T cells, or PBMCs.

Collaborating institutions collected whole blood in K2EDTA tubes following their own protocols. Collaborator samples were shipped for TCRbeta analysis as frozen whole blood, isolated PBMCs, or DNA extracted from either sample type. TCRbeta CDR3 regions were amplified from genomic DNA using the immunoSEQ Assay, a bias-controlled multiplex PCR. In the original analysis: Nucleated cell counts per sample were estimated from amplification of reference gene primers within the assay. To quantify the absolute abundance of each unique TCRbeta CDR3 rearrangement, sequence reads were collapsed and filtered. Productive Simpson clonality was computed per sample as the square root of Simpson's diversity index over productive rearrangements. TCRdb holds this immuneACCESS table with in-frame rearrangements only. Some clones are missing; in checked studies, unresolved V genes explain under half, and the rest has no known cause. That table gives V, J and clone size, and the DNA gave D and trimming. The sample table holds some 200,000 clones, of which around 84% were seen once. The biggest ten clones account for 5% to 6.5% of the sample.

The CDR3 has 15 amino acids, counting the end cysteine and phenylalanine. Of the read, only the CDR3 DNA is kept; its 45 bases are in frame from base 1. V lost 6 bases and J lost 5 bases, and the count of bases not matched to a germline gene is 7. CDR1 and CDR2, per the germline V gene, are SNHLY and FYNNEI. A word on this clone: It lacks a known antigen. Within one base of it there is no much larger clone, and no base qualities were kept.

The full study reports these points: The amount of clinical and demographic metadata varied by source and participant and was provided uncurated.

The clonotype originates from a man older than 75 with acute or convalescent COVID-19. The V gene is TRBV2 and the J gene is TRBJ2-2, with TRBD2 identical over 9 junction bases. Material: peripheral blood. The DNA is as follows: TGTGCCAGCAGATTAGCGGGAGTTCTTACCGGGGAGCTGTTTTTT. This gives the protein CASRLAGVLTGELFF. The full variable domain, with segments outside the CDR3 supplied by the reference TRBV2 and TRBJ2-2 proteins, appears as EPEVTQTPSHQVTQMGQEVILRCVPISNHLYFYWYRQILGQKVEFLVSFYNNEISEKSEIFDDQFSVERPDGSNFTLKIRSTKLEDSAMYFCASRLAGVLTGELFFGEGSRLTVL.